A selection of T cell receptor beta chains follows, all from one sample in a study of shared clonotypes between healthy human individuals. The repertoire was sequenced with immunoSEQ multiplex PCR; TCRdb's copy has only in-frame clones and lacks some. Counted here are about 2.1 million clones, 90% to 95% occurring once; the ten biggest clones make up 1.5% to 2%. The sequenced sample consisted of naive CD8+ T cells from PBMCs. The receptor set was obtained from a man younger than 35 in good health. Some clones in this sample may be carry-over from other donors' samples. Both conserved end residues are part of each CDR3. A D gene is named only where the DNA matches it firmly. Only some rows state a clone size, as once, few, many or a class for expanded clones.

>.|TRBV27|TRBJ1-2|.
TGTGCCAGCAGTAGCCTGAACACTCTATATGGCTACACCTTC
CASSSLNTLYGYTF
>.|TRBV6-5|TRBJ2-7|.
TGTGCCAGCAGTTACTCGGGGTACTCCTACGAGCAGTACTTC
CASSYSGYSYEQYF
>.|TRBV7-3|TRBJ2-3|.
TGTGCCAGCAGCCCCGGAACCCCAGGGCTAGGGGCCGCTGGCGATACGCAGTATTTT
CASSPGTPGLGAAGDTQYF
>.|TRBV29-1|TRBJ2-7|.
TGCAGCGTTGAGGAAAGCGGTAGCTCCTACGAGCAGTACTTC
CSVEESGSSYEQYF
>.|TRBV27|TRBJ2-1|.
TGTGCCAGCAGTTTGGTACAGAGCGGCAATGAGCAGTTCTTC
CASSLVQSGNEQFF
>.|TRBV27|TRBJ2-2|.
TGTGCCAGTCTGGGGGATTTCGCCACCGGGGAGCTGTTTTTT
CASLGDFATGELFF
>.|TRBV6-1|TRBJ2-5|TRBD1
TGTGCCAGCAGTGTCGGACAGGGTGCCTTGGAGACCCAGTACTTC
CASSVGQGALETQYF
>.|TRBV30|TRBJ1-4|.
TGTGCCTGGCGGGCGGAAGGTGGTGAAAAACTGTTTTTT
CAWRAEGGEKLFF
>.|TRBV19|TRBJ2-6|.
TGTGCCAGTAGTATAATGAGGCAGGCGCTCTCTGGGGCCAACGTCCTGACTTTC
CASSIMRQALSGANVLTF
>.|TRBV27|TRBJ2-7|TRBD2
TGTGCCAGCAGTACACTAGAAACTAGCGGGGCTTCCTACGAGCAGTACTTC
CASSTLETSGASYEQYF
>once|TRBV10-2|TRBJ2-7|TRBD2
TGCGCCAGCAGTGAATTAGGACTAGCGGGAGGAGGTTCCTACGAGCAGTACTTC
CASSELGLAGGGSYEQYF
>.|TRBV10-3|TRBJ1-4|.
TGTGCCATCAGTGAGTGGGGGGCGCGGGAAAAACTGTTTTTT
CAISEWGAREKLFF
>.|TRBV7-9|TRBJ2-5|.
TGTGCCAGCAGCTTACCGGGGAGACCGCTCCAAGAGACCCAGTACTTC
CASSLPGRPLQETQYF
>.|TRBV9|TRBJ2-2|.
TGTGCCAGCAGCGTATCAGGAAGGCGGGAGCTGTTTTTT
CASSVSGRRELFF
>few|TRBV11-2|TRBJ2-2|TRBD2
TGTGCCAGCAGCTTAGATTGGGCAAGCGGGGACACCGGGGAGCTGTTTTTT
CASSLDWASGDTGELFF
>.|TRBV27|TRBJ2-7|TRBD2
TGTGCCAGCAGTCCCCGGGAGGGGAGCTCCTACGAGCAGTACTTC
CASSPREGSSYEQYF
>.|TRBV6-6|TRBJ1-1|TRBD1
TGTGCCAGCAGTGGGGACAGCTTCGGGGCTTTCTTT
CASSGDSFGAFF
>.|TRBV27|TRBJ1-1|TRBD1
TGTGCCAGCAGCCACGACAGGGGAACTGAAGCTTTCTTT
CASSHDRGTEAFF
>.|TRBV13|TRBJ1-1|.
TGTGCCAGCAGCTTAGGGAGACACTTGAACACTGAAGCTTTCTTT
CASSLGRHLNTEAFF
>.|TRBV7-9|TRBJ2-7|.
TGTGCCAGCAGCTTAGCCACAGGTTCCTACGAGCAGTACTTC
CASSLATGSYEQYF
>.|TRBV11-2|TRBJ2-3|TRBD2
TGTGCCAGCAGCTTTGGGACTAGCGGGGGCACAGATACGCAGTATTTT
CASSFGTSGGTDTQYF
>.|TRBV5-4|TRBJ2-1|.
TGTGCCAGCAGTCTTAAACTAGGCAATGAGCAGTTCTTC
CASSLKLGNEQFF
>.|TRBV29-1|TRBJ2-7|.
TGCAGCGCAACCGGCGGGGTGGGCACCTACGAGCAGTACTTC
CSATGGVGTYEQYF
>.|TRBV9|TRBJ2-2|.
TGTGCCAGCAGCCTACGAGCCGGGGAGCTGTTTTTT
CASSLRAGELFF
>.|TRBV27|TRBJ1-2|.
TGTGCCAGCAGTGGGGGTGGACCTGGCGGGGGCTACACCTTC
CASSGGGPGGGYTF
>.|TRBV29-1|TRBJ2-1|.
TGCAGCGTTGTGGGGGGCGCGATTTACAATGAGCAGTTCTTC
CSVVGGAIYNEQFF
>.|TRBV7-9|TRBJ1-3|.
TGTGCCAGCAGCCCCCCCGGGGGGATATCTGGAAACACCATATATTTT
CASSPPGGISGNTIYF
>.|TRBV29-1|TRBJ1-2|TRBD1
TGCAGCGTTAGACAGGGGGGCCTCTATGGCTACACCTTC
CSVRQGGLYGYTF
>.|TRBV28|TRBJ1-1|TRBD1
TGTGCCAGCAGGTCGGACAGGGGGTCTGAAGCTTTCTTT
CASRSDRGSEAFF
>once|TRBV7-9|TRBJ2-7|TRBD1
TGTGCCAGCAGCTTAGGGGACAGGGGAAGCTACGAGCAGTACTTC
CASSLGDRGSYEQYF
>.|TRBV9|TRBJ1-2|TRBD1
TGTGCCAGCAGCGCCCCAGGAGGGGGCGACTATGGCTACACCTTC
CASSAPGGGDYGYTF
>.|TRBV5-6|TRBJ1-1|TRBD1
TGTGCCAGCAGCACGGACAGGGAAGGCGCCGACACTGAAGCTTTCTTT
CASSTDREGADTEAFF
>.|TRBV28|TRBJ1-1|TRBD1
TGTGCCAGCAGTTATAGGGACAGGGGGATGTGGACTGAAGCTTTCTTT
CASSYRDRGMWTEAFF
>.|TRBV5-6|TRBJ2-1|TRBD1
TGTGCCAGCAGCGTCAAGACAGGGGAGGCCAATGAGCAGTTCTTC
CASSVKTGEANEQFF
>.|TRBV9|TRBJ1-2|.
TGTGCCAGCAGCTCTGGGGCGAGACCTTTCTATGGCTACACCTTC
CASSSGARPFYGYTF
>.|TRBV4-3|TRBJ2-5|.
TGCGCCAGCAGCCAATATCTAGGGGGCGAGGAGGGCCAGTACTTC
CASSQYLGGEEGQYF
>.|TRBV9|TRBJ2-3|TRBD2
TGTGCCAGCAGCAAGGGACTAGCGGGAGTAGGCACAGATACGCAGTATTTT
CASSKGLAGVGTDTQYF
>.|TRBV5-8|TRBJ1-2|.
TGTGCCAGCAGCCCCCGATCACCGACAGCTAGCGGTGGCTACACCTTC
CASSPRSPTASGGYTF
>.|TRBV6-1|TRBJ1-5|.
TGTGCCAGCAGCAATTGGGACAAAAATCAGCCCCAGCATTTT
CASSNWDKNQPQHF
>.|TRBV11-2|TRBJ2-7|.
TGTGCCAGCAGCTTAGGCGAGTTCGAGCAGTACTTC
CASSLGEFEQYF